This T cell receptor (beta chain) stems from a study of blood T cell repertoires in COVID-19 (dated by TCRdb to about 2020). Regarding the complete study: Samples covering the acute and convalescent phases of COVID-19 were provided by collaborators in the United States, Italy and Spain. The prospective study material was composed of cDNA or gDNA derived from T cells, B-cell-depleted T cells, or PBMCs. Subjects who had been exposed to COVID-19, were actively infected with it, or had recovered from it provided the deeply sampled blood TCRbeta repertoires that made up the dataset. The repertoires were released in a freely available public database intended as a resource for research on the immune response to SARS-CoV-2. The samples were drawn from two sources: the first 160 participants of the ongoing ImmuneRACE study, and 1,000 to 1,500 subjects contributed by 6 global collaborators. A de-identified subject ID, COVID-19 status, age in years and sex were almost always included in the sample metadata. Where HLA class I and class II types were available, the types were taken from metadata supplied by the sample provider, not from assay-based typing. The paper as a whole reports these results and caveats: The amount of clinical and demographic metadata varied by source and participant and was provided uncurated.

In regard to this clone: It lacks a known antigen. Base qualities are missing; no much larger clone stands one base away.

Another Seattle source contributed samples from volunteer blood donors who had recovered from COVID-19. Collaborating institutions collected whole blood in K2EDTA tubes following their own protocols. For TCRbeta analysis, collaborators shipped samples in one of three forms: frozen whole blood, isolated PBMCs, or DNA extracted from either of those sample types. The CDR3 runs 18 amino acids, cysteine and phenylalanine included. The retained sequence is limited to the CDR3, 54 bases, with the frame set at the first base. CDR1 and CDR2 are read off the germline V gene as KGHSH and LQKENI. After removal of 3 bases from V and 0 bases from J, the junction retains 5 bases not matched to a gene. TCRbeta CDR3 regions were amplified from genomic DNA by means of the immunoSEQ Assay, a bias-controlled multiplex PCR. As for the authors' bioinformatics: Nucleated cell counts per sample were estimated from amplification of reference gene primers within the assay. To quantify the absolute abundance of each unique TCRbeta CDR3 rearrangement, sequence reads were collapsed and filtered. For each sample, productive Simpson clonality was calculated by taking the square root of Simpson's diversity index across productive rearrangements. What TCRdb holds here is the immuneACCESS table cut down to in-frame rearrangements. Part of the clones is not present; checked against another copy, under half of the missing clones reflect an unresolved V gene, and the others are unexplained. The D gene and trimming were derived from the DNA, and the V and J assignments and clone size from that table. The sample contains 200,000 to 250,000 clones, about nine tenths of them found a single time. The ten largest clones represent 2% to 2.5% of the sample.

Recombination connected TRBV18 to TRBJ2-7; TRBD2 matches 16 bases in the middle. The sequence came from a young man who had recovered from COVID-19. The sequencing input was peripheral blood. The DNA sequence reads TGTGCCAGCTCACCTCCGGGACTAGCGGGGGGGCCCTCCTACGAGCAGTACTTC. Its protein is CASSPPGLAGGPSYEQYF. Beyond the CDR3, the reference TRBV18 and TRBJ2-7 genes provide the residues; the full variable domain reads: NAGVMQNPRHLVRRRGQEARLRCSPMKGHSHVYWYRQLPEEGLKFMVYLQKENIIDESGMPKERFSAEFPKEGPSILRIQQVVRGDSAAYFCASSPPGLAGGPSYEQYFGPGTRLTVT.